This TCR beta chain was sequenced in a study of CD8 T cells in Susac syndrome. The CDR3 is made up of 11 amino acids. V was clipped by 3 bases and J by 12 bases, with 14 bases between them. The germline CDR1 and CDR2 sequences are DFQATT and SNEGSKA (reference sequence). CD8+ and CD4+ T cells from blood underwent TCR beta sequencing. Random hexamers served to reverse transcribe roughly 0.5 to 1 ug RNA. TCRdb recomputed calls from the immunoSEQ multiplex PCR reads with MiXCR, one row per CDR3 protein. The top ten clones hold 0.07% to 0.095% of a sample with a few hundred thousand distinct CDR3 sequences, 95% of them seen once.

Sequenced: CD4+ T cells from PBMCs. The rearrangement joins TRBV20-1 to TRBJ1-1, with D possibly TRBD1 on 5 matching bases. The origin of this receptor is a human donor with multiple sclerosis. CDR3 protein: CSASERGVTFF. As DNA, the CDR3 is TGCAGTGCTAGCGAGCGGGGGGTGACTTTCTTT.